In its sample, the clone carrying this TCR beta chain was seen a few times. The study reverse transcribed the entire isolated RNA, so it sequenced expressed TCRB transcripts. Libraries were prepared by immunoSEQ multiplex PCR; TCRdb keeps only in-frame clonotypes and omits some of them. The sample includes about half a million clones, roughly 31% of them seen just once. The sample belongs to a study of beta chain features in type 1 diabetes. The CDR3 runs 15 residues. Trimming took 4 bases from V and 1 from J, leaving 13 bases between them. In germline, CDR1 is SGHRS, CDR2 YFSETQ. The sequencing sample was made of naive CD4+ T cells from blood. V usage is TRBV5-1 and J usage is TRBJ2-3; weak D call: TRBD2 (6 bases). This receptor was identified in a man between 18 and 29 years old in good health. The CDR3 region is CASSPAGQRTDTQYF. CDR3 coding DNA: TGCGCCAGCAGCCCAGCGGGCCAGCGCACAGATACGCAGTATTTT.